These 16 T cell receptor beta chains were all obtained from the same sample, sequenced in a study of cytomegalovirus exposure and HLA in healthy donors. PCR primers comprised 60 Vbeta and 13 Jbeta primers. Sequenced by immunoSEQ multiplex PCR; TCRdb stores in-frame clones only, minus some. Of roughly 110,000 clones detected, 77% appear once; the ten largest clones hold approximately 11%. Sequences were obtained from PBMCs. Source of these receptors: a man between 40 and 49 years old in good health and CMV-seropositive.

This clone has more than one count but fewer than ten. The rearrangement uses TRBV5-1 and TRBJ1-2; TRBD1 matches at 7 bases. The germline V gene encodes CDR1 SGHRS and CDR2 YFSETQ. V shed 1 base, J shed 7 bases, and the junction held 7 bases outside the gene matches. The CDR3 sequence is 14 residues long. The CDR3 bases are TGCGCCAGCAGCTTGAGGGGGCGCGGGTCTGGCTACACCTTC. Protein: CASSLRGRGSGYTF. Looking up the rest from reference TRBV5-1 and TRBJ1-2 gives the full variable domain: KAGVTQTPRYLIKTRGQQVTLSCSPISGHRSVSWYQQTPGQGLQFLFEYFSETQRNKGNFPGRFSGRQFSNSRSEMNVSTLELGDSALYLCASSLRGRGSGYTFGSGTRLTVV.

The V call is TRBV6-5, the J call TRBJ1-2, with 8 positions matching TRBD1. Germline CDR1 reads MNHEY; CDR2 reads SVGAGI. Trimming removed 6 bases from V and 7 bases from J; junction bases left unmatched: 7. This CDR3 is 13 amino acids long. The CDR3: CASRWTGRRGYTF. CDR3 nucleotide sequence: TGTGCCAGCAGATGGACAGGGCGTCGTGGCTACACCTTC.

The chain recombines TRBV28 with TRBJ2-7; a possible D gene is TRBD1 (6 bases). The germline V gene has CDR1 MDHEN and CDR2 SYDVKM. V lost 2 bases and J lost 2, with 16 bases in between. The CDR3 has 16 amino acids. Here the CDR3 DNA reads TGTGCCAGCAGTTTAAACCGGGACACTAAAACCTACGAGCAGTACTTC. It encodes CASSLNRDTKTYEQYF.

The gene calls are TRBV10-3 and TRBJ2-7, with TRBD2 as a possible D gene (6 bases). This CDR3 is built from 12 residues. V lost 8 bases, J lost 5 bases, and 13 bases lay in between. The germline V gene has CDR1 ENHRY and CDR2 SYGVKD. The CDR3: CAIGPGTDEQYF. The DNA of the CDR3 is TGTGCCATCGGTCCGGGGACTGACGAGCAGTACTTC.

The chain has TRBV28 and TRBJ2-5; 8 bases match TRBD1. V shed 8 bases and J 2 bases; nucleotides not matched to a gene: 10. Germline V gives CDR1 MDHEN, CDR2 SYDVKM. The CDR3 length is 15 residues. CDR3 in DNA: TGTGCCAGCTCCAGGGGGCACAGGGGACAAGAGACCCAGTACTTC. The encoded protein is CASSRGHRGQETQYF. Complete variable domain (other parts from reference TRBV28 and TRBJ2-5): DVKVTQSSRYLVKRTGEKVFLECVQDMDHENMFWYRQDPGLGLRLIYFSYDVKMKEKGDIPEGYSVSREKKERFSLILESASTNQTSMYLCASSRGHRGQETQYFGPGTRLLVL.

The genes are TRBV9 and TRBJ2-5; the match to TRBD1 covers 11 bases. Germline V gene lookup returns CDR1 SGDLS and CDR2 YYNGEE. With 0 bases clipped from V and 4 bases from J, the junction kept 2 bases outside the gene matches. This CDR3 is 15 amino acids long. The CDR3 here is CASSVDGTGGETQYF. As DNA, the CDR3 is TGTGCCAGCAGCGTAGACGGGACAGGGGGAGAGACCCAGTACTTC.

The genes are TRBV5-6 and TRBJ2-5; the match to TRBD2 covers 7 bases. V was pared by 4 bases and J by 3 bases, with 0 bases of the junction left unmatched. Germline CDR1 SGHDT, CDR2 YYEEEE. The CDR3 is 12 residues long. The CDR3 DNA reads as TGTGCCAGCAGCGGACTAGAAGAGACCCAGTACTTC. Its protein is CASSGLEETQYF.

There are a few counts of this clone. The V and J genes are TRBV29-1 and TRBJ2-3, with TRBD2 matching 10 bases. Per the germline V gene, CDR1 is SQVTM and CDR2 is ANQGSEA. The CDR3 runs to 12 residues. Losses at the gene ends were 7 bases for V and 6 bases for J; bases not matched to a gene: 4. CDR3 DNA: TGCAGCGCCTTTAGCGGGGGGGATACGCAGTATTTT. It translates to CSAFSGGDTQYF.

This clone has only a few counts. Its ends do not fully match the called genes, so a read error is possible. The chain joins TRBV7-9 to TRBJ1-5; TRBD1 is a possible D gene (6 bases). CDR1 and CDR2 from the germline V gene are SEHNR and FQNEAQ (reference sequence). CDR3 length equals 14 residues. In nucleotides, the CDR3 is TGCGCCAGCAGCCCGACAGGACGCAATCAGCCCCAGCATTTT. Translated: CASSPTGRNQPQHF.

V gene TRBV14 combines with J gene TRBJ2-1; 8 bases map to TRBD1. Germline loops: CDR1 SGHDN, CDR2 FVKESK. The CDR3 runs to 17 residues. The V segment lost 3 bases and the J segment 5 bases; nucleotides outside the gene matches: 12. This CDR3 reads CASSQSNQGAFHNEQFF. The CDR3 DNA is TGTGCCAGCAGCCAGTCAAATCAGGGGGCGTTCCACAATGAGCAGTTCTTC.

This chain joins TRBV10-3 and TRBJ2-7; weak D call: TRBD2 (5 bases). Germline assignment: CDR1 ENHRY and CDR2 SYGVKD. This CDR3 has 12 residues. V lost 9 bases and J 4 bases, leaving 13 bases between the germline ends. CDR3 nucleotides: TGTGCCATTGGTGGGAGTGCTTACGAGCAGTACTTC. Translating gives CAIGGSAYEQYF.

This chain joins TRBV15 and TRBJ1-1, with 9 bases matching TRBD1. This CDR3 is built from 15 residues. V lost 0 bases, J lost 11 bases, and 10 bases stayed unmatched. Germline lookup yields CDR1 LNHNV and CDR2 YYDKDF (reference sequence). The DNA of the CDR3 is TGTGCCACCAGCAGAGATATAGCCGGGACAGGGCACGCTTTCTTT. Its translation is CATSRDIAGTGHAFF.

This sequence joins TRBV14 and TRBJ2-5, with D tentatively TRBD1 (5 bases). The V and J ends lost 0 bases and 4 bases respectively, with 12 bases between them. Per germline, CDR1 SGHDN and CDR2 FVKESK. The CDR3 is made up of 15 amino acids. CDR3 loop: CASSQDDGTGETQYF. In DNA form, the CDR3 reads TGTGCCAGCAGCCAAGATGACGGAACAGGAGAGACCCAGTACTTC.

This clone was seen repeatedly, ten times or more. The chain uses TRBV6-1 and TRBJ2-3; TRBD1 might be the D (5 bases). The V end lost 3 bases, the J end lost 3 bases, and 7 bases lay between the germline ends. CDR3 length: 13 amino acids. The V gene's germline CDR1 is MNHNS and CDR2 SASEGT. In nucleotides, the CDR3 is TGTGCCAGCAGTGACAGGGAAACAGATACGCAGTATTTT. This gives the protein CASSDRETDTQYF.

The rearrangement links TRBV4-1 to TRBJ1-5, with D possibly being TRBD1 (6 bases). The CDR3 runs to 15 residues. Germline CDR1 and CDR2: MGHRA and YSYEKL. V lost 0 bases and J lost 10, with 16 bases in between. Written as DNA, the CDR3 is TGCGCCAGCAGCCAAGATCGGGCAGGGGTGATCCCCCAGCATTTT. Protein sequence: CASSQDRAGVIPQHF.

The rearrangement links TRBV9 to TRBJ1-2; D remains ambiguous. Germline CDR1 SGDLS, CDR2 YYNGEE. V dropped 0 bases and J dropped 3 bases, with 12 bases sitting between them. The CDR3 is 15 amino acids. The CDR3 nucleotides read TGTGCCAGCAGCGTAGGAGTTACAGACCACTATGGCTACACCTTC. It translates to CASSVGVTDHYGYTF.